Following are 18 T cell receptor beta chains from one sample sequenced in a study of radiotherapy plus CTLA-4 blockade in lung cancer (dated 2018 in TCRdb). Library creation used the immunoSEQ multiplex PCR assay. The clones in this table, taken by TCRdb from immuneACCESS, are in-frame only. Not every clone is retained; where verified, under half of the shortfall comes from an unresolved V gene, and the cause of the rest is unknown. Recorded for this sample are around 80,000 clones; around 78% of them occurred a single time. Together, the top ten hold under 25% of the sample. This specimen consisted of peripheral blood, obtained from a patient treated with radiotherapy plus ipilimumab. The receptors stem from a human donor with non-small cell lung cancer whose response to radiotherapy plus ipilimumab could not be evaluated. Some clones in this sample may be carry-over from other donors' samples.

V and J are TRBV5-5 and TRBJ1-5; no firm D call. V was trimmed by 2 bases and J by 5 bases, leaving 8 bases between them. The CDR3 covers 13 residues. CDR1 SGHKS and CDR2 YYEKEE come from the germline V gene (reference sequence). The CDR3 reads CASSLTGYQPQHF. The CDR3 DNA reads TGTGCCAGCAGCTTAACGGGTTATCAGCCCCAGCATTTT.

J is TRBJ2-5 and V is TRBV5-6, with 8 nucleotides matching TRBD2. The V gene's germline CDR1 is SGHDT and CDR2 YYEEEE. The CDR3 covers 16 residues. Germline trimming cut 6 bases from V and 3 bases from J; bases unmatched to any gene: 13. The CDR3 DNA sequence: TGTGCCAGCAACTCCGCTTGGAGGCGGGGGGAAGAGACCCAGTACTTC. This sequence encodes CASNSAWRRGEETQYF.

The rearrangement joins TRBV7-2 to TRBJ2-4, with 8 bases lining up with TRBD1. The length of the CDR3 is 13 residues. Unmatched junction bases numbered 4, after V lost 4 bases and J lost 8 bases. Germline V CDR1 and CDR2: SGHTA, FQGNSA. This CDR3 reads CASSSGQADIQYF. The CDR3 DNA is TGTGCCAGCAGCTCGGGACAGGCGGACATTCAGTACTTC.

CDR3 amino acids: CAGGTDYNEQFF. Written as DNA, the CDR3 is TGTGCCGGCGGGACTGATTACAATGAGCAGTTCTTC. The chain combines TRBV2 with TRBJ2-1, with D possibly matching TRBD2 (6 bases). The V end was cut by 11 bases, the J end by 4 bases, with 12 bases between. This CDR3 is built from 12 residues. The germline V gene has CDR1 SNHLY and CDR2 FYNNEI.

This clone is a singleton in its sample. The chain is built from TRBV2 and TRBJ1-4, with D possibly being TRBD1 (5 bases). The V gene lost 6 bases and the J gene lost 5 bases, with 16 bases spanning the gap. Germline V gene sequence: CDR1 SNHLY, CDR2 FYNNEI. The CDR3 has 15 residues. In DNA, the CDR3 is TGTGCCAGCAGCCCATTGAGCGGGGGGAATGAAAAACTGTTTTTT. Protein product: CASSPLSGGNEKLFF.

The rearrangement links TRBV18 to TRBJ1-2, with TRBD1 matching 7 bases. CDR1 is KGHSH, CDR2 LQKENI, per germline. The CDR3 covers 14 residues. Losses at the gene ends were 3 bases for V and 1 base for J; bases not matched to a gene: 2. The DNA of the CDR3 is TGTGCCAGCTCACCGGACAGGAGTAACTATGGCTACACCTTC. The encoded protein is CASSPDRSNYGYTF.

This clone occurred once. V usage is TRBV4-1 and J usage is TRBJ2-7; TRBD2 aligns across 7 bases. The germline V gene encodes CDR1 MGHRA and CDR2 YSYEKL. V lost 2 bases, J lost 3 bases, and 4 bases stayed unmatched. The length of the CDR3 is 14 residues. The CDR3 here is CASSQLAVSYEQYF. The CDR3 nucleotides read TGCGCCAGCAGCCAACTAGCGGTGAGCTACGAGCAGTACTTC.

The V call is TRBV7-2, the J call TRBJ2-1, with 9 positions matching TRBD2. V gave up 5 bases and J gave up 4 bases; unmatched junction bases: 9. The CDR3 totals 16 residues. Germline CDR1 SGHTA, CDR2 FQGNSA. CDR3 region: CASSHYPSGDYNEQFF. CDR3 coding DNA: TGTGCCAGCAGCCATTACCCTAGCGGGGATTACAATGAGCAGTTCTTC.

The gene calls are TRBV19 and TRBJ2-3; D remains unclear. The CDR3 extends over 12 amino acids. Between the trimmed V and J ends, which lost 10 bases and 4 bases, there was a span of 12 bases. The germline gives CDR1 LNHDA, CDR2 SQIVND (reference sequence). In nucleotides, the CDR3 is TGTGCCACCCGAGAGGTTGCAGATACGCAGTATTTT. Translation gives CATREVADTQYF.

CDR3: CASSLGPRGNTGELFF. The CDR3 DNA reads TGTGCCAGCAGCTTAGGGCCGCGGGGGAACACCGGGGAGCTGTTTTTT. The chain links TRBV7-2 to TRBJ2-2; possible D gene TRBD2, 6 bases. V lost 1 base and J lost 1, with 10 bases in between. This CDR3 is built from 16 residues. CDR1 and CDR2 from the germline V gene are SGHTA and FQGNSA.

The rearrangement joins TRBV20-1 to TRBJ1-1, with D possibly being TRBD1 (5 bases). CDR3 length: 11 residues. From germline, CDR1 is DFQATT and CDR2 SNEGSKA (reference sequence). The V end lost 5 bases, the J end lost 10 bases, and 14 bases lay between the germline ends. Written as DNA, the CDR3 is TGCAGTGCTCCTACAGGCCCGGTAGCTTTCTTT. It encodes CSAPTGPVAFF.

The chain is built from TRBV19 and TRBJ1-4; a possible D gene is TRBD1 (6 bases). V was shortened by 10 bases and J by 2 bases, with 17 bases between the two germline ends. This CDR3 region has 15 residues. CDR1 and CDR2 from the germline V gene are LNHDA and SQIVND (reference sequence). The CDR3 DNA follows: TGTGCCACCCGAATCACAGGGACGACTAATGAAAAACTGTTTTTT. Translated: CATRITGTTNEKLFF.

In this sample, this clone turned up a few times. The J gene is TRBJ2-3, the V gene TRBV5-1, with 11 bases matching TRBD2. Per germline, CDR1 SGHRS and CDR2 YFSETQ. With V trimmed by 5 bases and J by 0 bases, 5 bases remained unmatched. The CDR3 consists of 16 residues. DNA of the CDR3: TGCGCCAGCAGGACCGGGACTAGCGGTAGCACAGATACGCAGTATTTT. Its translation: CASRTGTSGSTDTQYF.

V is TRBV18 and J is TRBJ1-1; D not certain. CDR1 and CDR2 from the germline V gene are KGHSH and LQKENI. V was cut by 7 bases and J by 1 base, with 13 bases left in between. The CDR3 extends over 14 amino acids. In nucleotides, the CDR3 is TGTGCCAGCTTAAGGCTGGAGGGGAACACTGAAGCTTTCTTT. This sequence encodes CASLRLEGNTEAFF.

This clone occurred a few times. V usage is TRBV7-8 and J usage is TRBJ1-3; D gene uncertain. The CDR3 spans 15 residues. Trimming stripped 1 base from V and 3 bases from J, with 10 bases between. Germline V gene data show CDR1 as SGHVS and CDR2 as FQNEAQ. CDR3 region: CASSLVVGFGNTIYF. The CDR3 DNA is TGTGCCAGCAGCTTAGTGGTTGGCTTTGGAAACACCATATATTTT.

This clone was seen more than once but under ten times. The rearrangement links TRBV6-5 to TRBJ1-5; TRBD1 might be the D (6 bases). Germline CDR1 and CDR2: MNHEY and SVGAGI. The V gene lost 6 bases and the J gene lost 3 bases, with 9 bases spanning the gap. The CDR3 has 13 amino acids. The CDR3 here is CASSRTDNQPQHF. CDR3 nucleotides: TGTGCCAGCAGCCGGACAGACAATCAGCCCCAGCATTTT.

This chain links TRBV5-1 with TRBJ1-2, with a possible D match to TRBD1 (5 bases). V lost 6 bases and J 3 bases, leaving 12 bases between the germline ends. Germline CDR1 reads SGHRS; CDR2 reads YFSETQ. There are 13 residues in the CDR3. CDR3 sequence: CASTISTDYGYTF. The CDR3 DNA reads TGCGCCAGCACCATCTCGACAGACTATGGCTACACCTTC.

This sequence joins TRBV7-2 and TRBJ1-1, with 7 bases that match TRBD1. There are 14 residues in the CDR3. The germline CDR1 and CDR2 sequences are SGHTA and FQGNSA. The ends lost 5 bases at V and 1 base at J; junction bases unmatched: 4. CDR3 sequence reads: CASSPRQGNTEAFF. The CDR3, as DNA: TGTGCCAGCAGCCCTAGACAGGGGAACACTGAAGCTTTCTTT.